This T cell receptor (beta chain) was captured in a study of neurological immune-mediated disorders (dated by TCRdb to 2018 to 2020). About the full investigation: Among the roughly 34 multiple sclerosis patients, relapsing-remitting MS was present in around 30 and secondary progressive MS was present in 3. Using UMI-based sequencing, the study compared peripheral blood TCR-beta repertoires from patients with HTLV-I-associated myelopathy (HAM/TSP), patients with multiple sclerosis, and healthy controls. The cohort was made up of 65 to 75 subjects, consisting of some 14 HAM/TSP patients, some 35 multiple sclerosis patients and around 20 healthy controls. The 106 TCR-beta libraries included longitudinal samples, technical triplicates and paired sorted CD4+ and CD8+ T-cell subsets alongside PBMC samples. Overall results and qualifications from the work: Across subjects, expanded clones never shared an identical CDR3 amino acid sequence, which suggests that the TCR-beta repertoires in every group were private. TCR clonal expansion was greatest in HAM/TSP patients and smallest in MS patients, who ranked below even healthy controls. The MS cluster was not associated with any clinical or MRI features, and the authors stated that larger cohorts are needed. In a phylogenetic analysis, the repertoires of 18 out of 34 MS patients fell into a single cluster of related CDR3 sequences, pointing to a possible signature at the repertoire level.

For CDR1 and CDR2, the germline V gene lists LGHNA and YNFKEQ. V lost 1 base and J lost 6 bases, and the count of bases not matched to a germline gene is 8. There are 16 amino acids in the CDR3, from cysteine to phenylalanine inclusive. CDR3 DNA only is kept here, 48 bases in frame from base 1. For the unsorted PBMC libraries, 2 million PBMCs were stored in RNAlater at -80 degrees C until RNA extraction and were used to generate the libraries. Multiple sclerosis patients were enrolled in a US clinical protocol evaluating disease progression by magnetic resonance imaging. Peripheral blood was subjected to Ficoll-Hypaque density gradient centrifugation to isolate PBMCs, which were then cryopreserved in liquid nitrogen. cDNA was synthesized by template-switch 5'RACE using a primer with a 10-nucleotide random unique molecular identifier that tagged each TCR transcript. Over 180 million TCR-beta sequences, covering 15-18 subjects, were produced in each sequencing run. The RNeasy kit was used to extract total RNA. TCR-beta VDJ regions were amplified with primers for the TCR constant region and the 5'RACE anchor, using the KAPA Real-time Library Amplification kit. Sample indexes and Illumina adaptors were added in a first PCR, and a second PCR then increased library yield. After Ampure bead purification, the roughly 650 bp TCR product was size-selected on a 2% E-gel SizeSelection system. Before pooling, library quality was assessed on a Bioanalyzer, concentration was determined with Qubit, and library quantification was performed with the Kapa Library Quantification kit. An Illumina HiSeq 2500 sequenced the libraries paired-end 2 x 150 bp. To increase sequence diversity, about 24-32% phiX was spiked into each library pool. In the source study's methods: Quality-filtered reads were processed with the UMI-based MiGEC pipeline, which removed over 85% of raw TCR sequences during error correction. IMGT germline references were used for alignment of VDJ genes, and clonotypes were defined by a unique CDR3 amino acid sequence together with V-J genes. VDJtools evaluated clonal expansion, Shannon diversity and CDR3 relatedness (CalcPairwiseDistances, ClusterSamples); CLCbio workbench built phylogenetic trees. Expanded clones were defined as having at least 8 unique UMIs, based on coefficient-of-variation modelling across technical triplicates. Clones were called with MiXCR by TCRdb after fastp trimmed the public reads at Q25, and only in-frame beta chains were retained. Each record represents a unique CDR3 protein, reported with the most common genes and DNA among its rows. In this record, the V and J calls reflect TCRdb's handling and not the investigators' own analysis. The sample includes around 62,000 distinct CDR3 sequences, with 3.5% to 5% observed a single time. The ten largest clonotypes hold 2.5% to 3% of the sample.

The table lists this clonotype with many counts. Its antigen is still unknown. No base quality values were provided; no much bigger clone lies one nucleotide off. The chain uses TRBV4-2 and TRBJ1-5; 8 bases in the middle match TRBD1. This sequence was found in a man aged 50-60 years with multiple sclerosis. Sample: PBMCs. CDR3 region: CASSQGTGQAFQPQHF. The DNA sequence is as follows: TGTGCCAGCAGCCAAGGGACGGGACAGGCTTTTCAGCCCCAGCATTTT.